This T cell receptor (beta chain) was sequenced for a study of regulatory T cells in long-lasting Graves disease. The sample holds many counts of this clonotype. Regarding time point: newly diagnosed GD, antithyroid drugs for less than 3 months. Preparation of the TCR library used RNA extracted from PBMCs. For TCR beta, libraries came from iRepertoire HTBI primers and Arm-PCR of CDR3 regions. Original handling: Identification across samples found approximately 60 TRBV and 15 or so TRBJ segments. TCRdb recomputed calls from the multiplex PCR reads with MiXCR, one row per CDR3 protein. TCRdb assigned the V and J calls; the authors' analysis was not used. The sample holds a few hundred thousand distinct CDR3 sequences, approximately 13% seen once. The data were also submitted as part of a second study, on T cells in Graves' hyperthyroidism and ophthalmopathy. That publication notes: The HTBI primer set served for first-round RT-PCR of the TCR CDR3. Ophthalmopathy could be told apart from stable hyperthyroidism with a 13 V-J model.

This TCR came from a man younger than 40 with Graves disease. Here the sequenced sample was peripheral blood mononuclear cells (PBMCs), taken at new diagnosis, from a patient treated with antithyroid drugs.

CDR3 region: CSASVTSIGDEQFF. The DNA of the CDR3 is TGCAGTGCCTCCGTCACTAGCATTGGGGATGAGCAGTTCTTC. The V gene is TRBV20-1, the J gene TRBJ2-1; D is perhaps TRBD2 (6 bases). The germline V gene encodes CDR1 DFQATT and CDR2 SNEGSKA (reference sequence). V was shortened by 6 bases and J by 8 bases, with 20 bases between the two germline ends. This CDR3 is 14 amino acids long.